Here is one T cell receptor beta chain with its context. These data are taken from a study of T cell responses to AZD1222 COVID-19 vaccine. Overall study: Second-dose intervals near 4 or 12 weeks were combined.

Libraries were prepared by immunoSEQ multiplex PCR; TCRdb keeps only in-frame clonotypes and omits some of them. The sample holds about 160,000 clones, about nine tenths seen once. The sequence came from an adult in good health. Sample: peripheral blood, taken on day 0 of AZD1222 vaccination.

The CDR3 bases are TGCGCCAGCAGCTTTAACGGTAGGACCATATATTTT. The encoded protein is CASSFNGRTIYF. The chain has TRBV5-1 and TRBJ1-3; no definite D call. This CDR3 is built from 12 residues. Germline CDR1 SGHRS, CDR2 YFSETQ. Trimming shortened V by 2 bases and J by 10 bases, and 10 bases separated the two germline ends.